Listed here are 11 T cell receptor beta chains from one sample, sequenced in a study of cytomegalovirus exposure and HLA in healthy donors. Primers included in the PCR were 60 Vbeta and 13 Jbeta primers. Generated by immunoSEQ multiplex PCR, the TCRdb table keeps only in-frame clones and is missing some. The sample's table shows tens of thousands of clones. Sequenced input: PBMCs. All receptors derive from a woman aged 40 to 50 in good health and CMV-seropositive.

The chain has TRBV6-4 and TRBJ2-3; 7 nucleotides line up with TRBD2. From germline, CDR1 is MRHNA and CDR2 SNTAGT. Unmatched junction bases numbered 6, after V lost 4 bases and J lost 5 bases. This CDR3 spans 14 amino acids. The CDR3: CASSVSGDRDTQYF. The CDR3 DNA is TGTGCCAGCAGTGTGAGCGGGGATAGAGATACGCAGTATTTT.

The chain recombines TRBV11-3 with TRBJ1-5; no clear D. Germline CDR1 SGHNT, CDR2 YENEEA. The CDR3 is 12 amino acids. Trimming left V 7 bases short and J 0 bases short, with 4 bases between. CDR3 nucleotide sequence: TGTGCCAGCAAGCTTAGCAATCAGCCCCAGCATTTT. Protein: CASKLSNQPQHF.

The V gene is TRBV6-4, the J gene TRBJ2-5, with 7 bases that match TRBD1. From germline, CDR1 is MRHNA and CDR2 SNTAGT. J gave up 3 bases and V 2 bases, and 9 bases lay outside the gene matches. There are 16 residues in the CDR3. The CDR3: CASSDEGGRGKETQYF. In DNA, the CDR3 is TGTGCCAGCAGTGACGAAGGGGGCAGGGGGAAAGAGACCCAGTACTTC.

V and J are TRBV5-6 and TRBJ2-3, with D possibly being TRBD1 (5 bases). In germline, CDR1 is SGHDT, CDR2 YYEEEE. V lost 4 bases to trimming and J lost 4 bases, with 13 bases between them. The CDR3 spans 14 residues. The CDR3 nucleotides are TGTGCCAGCAGCACCACCCCAGGGTCAGATACGCAGTATTTT. Protein: CASSTTPGSDTQYF.

This sequence joins TRBV28 and TRBJ1-1, with a tentative D call TRBD1 (6 bases). V gave up 4 bases and J gave up 5 bases, with 20 bases separating them. Germline loops: CDR1 MDHEN, CDR2 SYDVKM. The CDR3 is 16 residues long. The DNA of the CDR3 is TGTGCCAGCAGTTCACCCTTAACAGGACAGTTTACTGAAGCTTTCTTT. As protein: CASSSPLTGQFTEAFF.

The chain joins TRBV10-3 to TRBJ2-5; 8 positions agree with TRBD2. V trimming: 3 bases; J trimming: 1 base; junction bases outside the gene matches: 4. Looked up from germline, CDR1 is ENHRY and CDR2 is SYGVKD. CDR3 length: 15 residues. The CDR3 protein is CAISDASGFQETQYF. DNA for the CDR3: TGTGCCATCAGTGATGCTAGCGGGTTCCAAGAGACCCAGTACTTC.

The chain combines TRBV4-2 with TRBJ2-1, with 9 nucleotides matching TRBD2. This CDR3 comprises 15 residues. After removal of 0 bases from V and 8 bases from J, the junction contained 5 bases not matched to a gene. The germline gives CDR1 LGHNA, CDR2 YNFKEQ. CDR3 protein: CASSQEEAGGYEQFF. The CDR3 DNA follows: TGTGCCAGCAGCCAAGAAGAAGCGGGGGGTTATGAGCAGTTCTTC.

A remark on this clone: A read error may produce the germline difference seen at one junction end. The V gene is TRBV7-8, the J gene TRBJ2-2, with 9 bases matching TRBD2. CDR1 and CDR2 from the germline V gene are SGHVS and FQNEAQ. This CDR3 region has 16 residues. DNA of the CDR3: TGTACCAGCAGCTTTGGGGCGGGGGGGCTGGCCGGGGAGCTGTTTTTT. Its protein is CTSSFGAGGLAGELFF.

The CDR3 DNA reads as TGTGCCAGCAGCTTAGAAGGGGGATGGGCCGGGGAGCTGTTTTTT. This codes for CASSLEGGWAGELFF. V and J are TRBV7-2 and TRBJ2-2, with D possibly TRBD1 on 6 matching bases. The CDR3 is 15 amino acids. Germline V CDR1 and CDR2: SGHTA, FQGNSA. The ends were cut back, 1 base at V and 6 bases at J, with 12 bases in the middle.

The gene calls are TRBV7-9 and TRBJ1-5; D is perhaps TRBD1 (6 bases). Germline CDR1 SEHNR, CDR2 FQNEAQ (reference sequence). The CDR3 sequence is 13 residues long. V dropped 0 bases and J dropped 11 bases, with 11 bases sitting between them. The CDR3 region is CASSLASSGAQHF. The CDR3 coding sequence is TGTGCCAGCAGCTTAGCATCATCAGGGGCCCAGCATTTT.

The rearrangement uses TRBV2 and TRBJ2-7; a possible D gene is TRBD2 (7 bases). CDR3 size: 15 residues. V was shortened by 4 bases and J by 1 base, with 14 bases between the two germline ends. Germline V lookup: CDR1 SNHLY, CDR2 FYNNEI. The CDR3 coding sequence is TGTGCCAGCAGTGTACAGGGAGGGATATCCTACGAGCAGTACTTC. This gives the protein CASSVQGGISYEQYF.